What follows are 15 T cell receptor beta chains derived from one specimen sequenced in a study of blood T cell repertoires in COVID-19. TCRdb's copy holds only in-frame clones and misses some; the assay was immunoSEQ multiplex PCR. The table has around 150,000 clones, approximately 75% seen once. Sequences were obtained from peripheral blood. Every receptor here comes from a human donor in a cohort sampled during active COVID-19.

The chain links TRBV7-3 to TRBJ2-3, with 9 bases identical to TRBD1. Germline CDR1 and CDR2: SGHTA and FQGTGA. The CDR3 sequence is 17 residues long. After removal of 5 bases from V and 10 bases from J, the junction contained 19 bases not matched to a gene. CDR3 bases: TGTGCCAGCAGCCCGCCCATCGGACAGGGGTTTGAGGCTGCGCAGTATTTT. This encodes CASSPPIGQGFEAAQYF.

The V call is TRBV5-6, the J call TRBJ2-7; D is perhaps TRBD1 (6 bases). CDR3 length: 14 amino acids. V lost 2 bases, J lost 5 bases, and 14 bases lay in between. Germline V lookup: CDR1 SGHDT, CDR2 YYEEEE. The CDR3 here is CASSFRQGKNEQYF. The DNA for the CDR3 is TGTGCCAGCAGCTTTAGGCAGGGGAAGAACGAGCAGTACTTC.

The rearrangement uses TRBV28 and TRBJ1-1; D remains ambiguous. The CDR3 consists of 12 residues. Germline CDR1 MDHEN, CDR2 SYDVKM. V lost 1 base and J lost 8, with 8 bases in between. The CDR3 DNA reads TGTGCCAGCAGTTTATCCGGCAGGGAAGCTTTCTTT. Amino acids: CASSLSGREAFF.

The V and J genes are TRBV7-9 and TRBJ2-4; 8 bases line up with TRBD2. This CDR3 contains 17 residues. The germline CDR1 and CDR2 sequences are SEHNR and FQNEAQ (reference sequence). V shed 6 bases and J 0 bases; nucleotides not matched to a gene: 10. This CDR3 is CASSSSPGGLAKNIQYF. As DNA, the CDR3 is TGTGCCAGCAGTTCAAGCCCGGGGGGGCTAGCCAAAAACATTCAGTACTTC.

CDR3 sequence (DNA): TGTGCCATCAGTGAAGACTACTATAATTCACCCCTCCACTTT. Translating it yields CAISEDYYNSPLHF. The genes are TRBV10-3 and TRBJ1-6; D is unclear. Looked up from germline, CDR1 is ENHRY and CDR2 is SYGVKD. CDR3 size: 14 residues. V dropped 3 bases and J dropped 3 bases, with 6 bases sitting between them.

V and J are TRBV4-1 and TRBJ2-7; 9 nucleotides line up with TRBD2. Trimming removed 0 bases from V and 9 bases from J; junction bases left unmatched: 21. The CDR3 spans 19 residues. Germline V CDR1 and CDR2: MGHRA, YSYEKL. DNA of the CDR3: TGCGCCAGCAGCCAAGATATAAGGAAGACTCTACGAGCGGGAGGTGTGCAGTACTTC. This gives the protein CASSQDIRKTLRAGGVQYF.

The chain combines TRBV7-2 with TRBJ1-5; the D is unclear. Per germline, CDR1 SGHTA and CDR2 FQGNSA. V lost 2 bases to trimming and J lost 5 bases, with 10 bases between them. The CDR3 length is 14 residues. CDR3 sequence (DNA): TGTGCCAGCAGCTTACAACAGAGCTATCAGCCCCAGCATTTT. This sequence encodes CASSLQQSYQPQHF.

This chain joins TRBV21-1 and TRBJ1-5. TRBV21-1 is an annotated pseudogene. This CDR3 is 16 amino acids long. The CDR3 DNA reads as TGTGCCAGCAGCACCCCAGACCGTACCGGGAATCAGCCCCAGCATTTT. Encoded protein: CASSTPDRTGNQPQHF.

V and J are TRBV2 and TRBJ2-7, with unresolved D. The CDR3 loop spans 13 amino acids. Germline-derived CDR1 and CDR2 are SNHLY and FYNNEI. Trimming stripped 3 bases from V and 2 bases from J, with 8 bases between. In DNA, the CDR3 is TGTGCCAGCAGTGACCAGGAAGCCTACGAGCAGTACTTC. It codes for CASSDQEAYEQYF.

The J gene is TRBJ2-3, the V gene TRBV5-1; D remains ambiguous. The CDR3 is 12 residues long. Trimming removed 0 bases from V and 4 bases from J, with 3 bases in between. From germline, CDR1 is SGHRS and CDR2 YFSETQ. CDR3 amino acids: CASSLVSDTQYF. The CDR3 DNA is TGCGCCAGCAGCTTGGTATCAGATACGCAGTATTTT.

This chain links TRBV18 with TRBJ1-1, with D tentatively TRBD1 (6 bases). V lost 3 bases and J 7 bases, leaving 15 bases between the germline ends. From germline, CDR1 is KGHSH and CDR2 LQKENI. This CDR3 has 14 amino acids. The CDR3 reads CASSPDRTHVEAFF. The CDR3 DNA follows: TGTGCCAGCTCACCGGACAGAACCCATGTTGAAGCTTTCTTT.

The CDR3 region is CASSDLETQYF. CDR3 nucleotides: TGCGCCAGCAGTGATCTGGAGACCCAGTACTTC. The J gene is TRBJ2-5, the V gene TRBV10-2; D gene unclear. Looked up from germline, CDR1 is WSHSY and CDR2 is SAAADI. V gave up 3 bases and J gave up 5 bases, with 4 bases separating them. The CDR3 consists of 11 residues.

This clone is a singleton in its sample. The J gene is TRBJ1-5, the V gene TRBV7-9; D is unresolved. This CDR3 is 16 amino acids long. V lost 5 bases and J lost 2, with 16 bases in between. Germline CDR1 is SEHNR and CDR2 is FQNEAQ (reference sequence). DNA for the CDR3: TGTGCCAGCAGCCCCAACCGGACTGGGGGCAATCAGCCCCAGCATTTT. This translates into CASSPNRTGGNQPQHF.

The V call is TRBV28, the J call TRBJ2-7; 7 positions match TRBD2. The CDR3 loop spans 14 amino acids. V shed 4 bases, J shed 2 bases, and the junction held 5 bases outside the gene matches. Germline V gene data show CDR1 as MDHEN and CDR2 as SYDVKM. The CDR3 spells CASSSPGTTYEQYF. CDR3 coding DNA: TGTGCCAGCAGTTCCCCCGGGACTACCTACGAGCAGTACTTC.

This clone was seen ten or more times. CDR3 in DNA: TGTGCCACCAGCAGAGATCTAGGAGGAAACACCATATATTTT. It specifies CATSRDLGGNTIYF. The chain recombines TRBV15 with TRBJ1-3; D ambiguous. The V end lost 0 bases, the J end lost 4 bases, and 7 bases lay between the germline ends. The CDR3 is made up of 14 amino acids. Germline V gene data show CDR1 as LNHNV and CDR2 as YYDKDF (reference sequence). The variable domain in full, with the rest retrieved from reference TRBV15 and TRBJ1-3, is DAMVIQNPRYQVTQFGKPVTLSCSQTLNHNVMYWYQQKSSQAPKLLFHYYDKDFNNEADTPDNFQSRRPNTSFCFLDIRSPGLGDTAMYLCATSRDLGGNTIYFGEGSWLTVV.